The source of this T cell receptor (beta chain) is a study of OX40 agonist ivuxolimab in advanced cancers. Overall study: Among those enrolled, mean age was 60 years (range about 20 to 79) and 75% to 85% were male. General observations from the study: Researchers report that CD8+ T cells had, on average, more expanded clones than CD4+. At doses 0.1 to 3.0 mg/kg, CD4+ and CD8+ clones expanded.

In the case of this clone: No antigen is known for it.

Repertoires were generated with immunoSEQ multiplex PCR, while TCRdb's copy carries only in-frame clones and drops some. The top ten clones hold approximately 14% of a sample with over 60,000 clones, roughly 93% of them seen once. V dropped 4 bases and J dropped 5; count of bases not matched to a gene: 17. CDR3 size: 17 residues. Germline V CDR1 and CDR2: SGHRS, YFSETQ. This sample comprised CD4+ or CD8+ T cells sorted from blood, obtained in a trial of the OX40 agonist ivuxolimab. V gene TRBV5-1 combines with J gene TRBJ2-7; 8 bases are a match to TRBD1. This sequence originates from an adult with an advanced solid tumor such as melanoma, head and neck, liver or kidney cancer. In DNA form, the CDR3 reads TGCGCCAGCAGCCCTGGGGCAGGGGGCCCCACTATGAACGAGCAGTACTTC. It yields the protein CASSPGAGGPTMNEQYF.